The clone carrying this T cell receptor (beta chain) appeared once. The antigen remains unidentified. A read error may account for a junction end that differs from germline. The entry originates in a study of Graves' ophthalmopathy and Graves' hyperthyroidism. Study-wide background: Stable hyperthyroidism denotes an absence of ophthalmopathy throughout 18 months of follow-up.

Patients with other autoimmune diseases, uncontrolled infections, pregnancy or lactation were excluded. Diagnosis was based on clinical symptoms, serum thyroxine, TRAb, thyroid ultrasound and orbital computed tomography. Amplification targeted the TCR beta CDR3 regions, with RNA transcripts as the source material. HTBI primers served in a first-round RT-PCR, which a second-round multiplex PCR followed. TCRdb analysed the multiplex PCR reads with MiXCR anew, one entry per CDR3 protein. The data show more than 1,000,000 distinct CDR3 sequences, about 38% seen once. Regarding the study as a whole: The model achieved approximately 71% sensitivity and about 76% specificity for ophthalmopathy progression.

Germline lookup yields CDR1 SGHTA and CDR2 FQGNSA. The CDR3 has 16 residues. The sample comprised peripheral blood or thyroid tissue (not recorded which). The receptor comes from an adult man with Graves' hyperthyroidism. This chain connects TRBV7-2 to TRBJ2-2, with 7 bases aligning to TRBD2. This chain's CDR3 is CASSRLTSVNTGELFF. CDR3 nucleotides: TGCGCCAGCAGCCGTCTCACTAGCGTGAACACCGGGGAGCTGTTTTTT.